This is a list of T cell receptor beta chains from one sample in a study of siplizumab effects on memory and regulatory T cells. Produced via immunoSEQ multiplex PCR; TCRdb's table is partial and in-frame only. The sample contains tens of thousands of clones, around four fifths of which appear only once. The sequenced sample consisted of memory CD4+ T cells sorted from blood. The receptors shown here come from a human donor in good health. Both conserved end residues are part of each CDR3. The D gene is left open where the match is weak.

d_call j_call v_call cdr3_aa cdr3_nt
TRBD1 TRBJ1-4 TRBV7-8 CASSLETGGTGEKLFF TGTGCCAGCAGCTTGGAGACAGGGGGCACGGGTGAAAAACTGTTTTTT
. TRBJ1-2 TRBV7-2 CASSAIQGTGYTF TGTGCCAGCAGCGCGATACAGGGTACTGGCTACACCTTC
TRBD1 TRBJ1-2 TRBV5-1 CASSFGGQEYGYTF TGCGCCAGCAGCTTCGGGGGACAGGAGTATGGCTACACCTTC
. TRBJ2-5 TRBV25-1 CASRPPQGPQETQYF TGTGCCAGCAGGCCACCACAGGGTCCGCAAGAGACCCAGTACTTC
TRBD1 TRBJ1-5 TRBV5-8 CASSTRQGDQPQHF TGTGCCAGCAGTACTCGACAGGGGGATCAGCCCCAGCATTTT
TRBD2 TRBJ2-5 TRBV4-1 CASSPISGGRETQYF TGCGCCAGCAGCCCAATCAGCGGGGGGAGAGAGACCCAGTACTTC
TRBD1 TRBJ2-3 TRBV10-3 CAISAGDRTFSDTQYF TGTGCCATCAGCGCTGGGGACAGGACGTTTTCAGATACGCAGTATTTT
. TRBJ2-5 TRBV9 CASSARQETQYF TGTGCCAGCAGCGCGAGACAAGAGACCCAGTACTTC
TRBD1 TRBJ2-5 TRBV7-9 CASSAPGQGMETQYF TGTGCCAGCAGCGCCCCGGGACAGGGTATGGAGACCCAGTACTTC
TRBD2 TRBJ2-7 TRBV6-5 CASSPRLAGGYEQYF TGTGCCAGCAGTCCCCGTTTGGCGGGAGGCTACGAGCAGTACTTC
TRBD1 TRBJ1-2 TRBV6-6 CASSTSSGTARF TGTGCCAGCAGCACCTCAAGCGGGACAGCCCGCTTC
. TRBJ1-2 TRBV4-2 CASSQELIPLNSGYTF TGTGCCAGCAGCCAAGAACTAATACCCCTAAACTCCGGCTACACCTTC
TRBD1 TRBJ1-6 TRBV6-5 CASSAYGTGPSPLHF TGTGCCAGCAGTGCCTATGGGACAGGGCCATCACCCCTCCACTTT
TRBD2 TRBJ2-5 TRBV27 CASRRGTKETQYF TGTGCCAGCAGGCGAGGGACTAAGGAGACCCAGTACTTC
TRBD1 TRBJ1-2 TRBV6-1 CASSGGQGIYGYTF TGTGCCAGCAGTGGCGGACAGGGCATCTATGGCTACACCTTC
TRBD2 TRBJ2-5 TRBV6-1 CASSKAGAQETQYF TGTGCCAGCAGTAAAGCGGGGGCCCAAGAGACCCAGTACTTC